This T cell receptor beta chain emerged from a study of post-analysis software for immune sequencing data. Carried by the TCR beta cDNA libraries were unique molecular identifiers. Between about 1 and 11 million T cells gave rise to 450,000 to 650,000 cDNA molecules. TCRdb called the PCR reads again in MiXCR, with one record for every CDR3 protein. The sample includes about 820,000 distinct CDR3 sequences, 53% seen only once; the top ten take 4% to 5.5%. Study observations and caveats: Included in a set of about 5 TRBV segments more frequent in patients than controls were TRBV5-6, TRBV5-1 and TRBV20-1. Co-batched samples clustered tightly together by F measure. In multiple sclerosis, normalized Chao1 diversity was significantly below that of controls.

This clonotype was found once. Its specificity is unknown. One end of the junction fails to match germline, which may point to a read error. Germline V gene data show CDR1 as MNHEY and CDR2 as SVGAGI. This CDR3 has 17 amino acids. Sequencing input: blood. The receptor was isolated from a girl aged 5 to 17 with multiple sclerosis. The chain recombines TRBV6-5 with TRBJ1-1; D is unclear. CDR3 loop: CAGSYSKTLLVNTEAFF. The CDR3 region has the DNA TGTGCCGGCAGTTACTCTAAGACATTATTGGTGAACACTGAAGCTTTCTTT.